The 2 T cell receptor beta chains reported below all come from one sample, sequenced in a study of tumor-infiltrating lymphocytes in primary liver carcinoma. Starting material for RNA and DNA co-extraction consisted of roughly 18-34 mg of unsorted bulk tissue. Production of TCR beta cDNA used approximately 0.45 ug total RNA together with a constant-region primer. Each TCR beta library was derived from three nested multiplex PCR rounds that employed slightly modified ARM-PCR. Each of the first two PCR rounds ran 9 to 11 cycles with TRBV1-TRBV30 forward and C-beta reverse primers. TCRdb independently ran MiXCR on the multiplex PCR reads; one entry per CDR3 protein. The table lists around 78,000 distinct CDR3 sequences, over 55% of them singletons. Sequencing was carried out using liver tumor tissue from sampling region 4. The subset here: tumor region T4, right-lateral pole. The receptors were gathered from a woman aged 55-75 years with primary liver carcinoma and hepatitis B virus infection.

This clonotype was seen ten or more times. This sequence joins TRBV6-2 or TRBV6-3 and TRBJ1-6; D unresolved. Germline V gives CDR1 MNHEY, CDR2 SVGEGT. The CDR3 totals 14 residues. V was pared by 6 bases and J by 5 bases, with 11 bases between. The CDR3 region has the DNA TGTGCCAGCAGGGTCGGGCAGAATAATTCACCCCTCCACTTT. Protein product: CASRVGQNNSPLHF.

By proportion, this clonotype is large. The chain uses TRBV11-2 and TRBJ2-1; tentatively, D is TRBD1 (6 bases). Germline lookup yields CDR1 SGHAT and CDR2 FQNNGV. This CDR3 spans 17 amino acids. V lost 0 bases and J 3 bases, leaving 15 bases between the germline ends. The CDR3 is CASSLDQQGIVYNEQFF. Written as DNA, the CDR3 is TGTGCCAGCAGCTTAGATCAACAGGGTATAGTCTACAATGAGCAGTTCTTC.